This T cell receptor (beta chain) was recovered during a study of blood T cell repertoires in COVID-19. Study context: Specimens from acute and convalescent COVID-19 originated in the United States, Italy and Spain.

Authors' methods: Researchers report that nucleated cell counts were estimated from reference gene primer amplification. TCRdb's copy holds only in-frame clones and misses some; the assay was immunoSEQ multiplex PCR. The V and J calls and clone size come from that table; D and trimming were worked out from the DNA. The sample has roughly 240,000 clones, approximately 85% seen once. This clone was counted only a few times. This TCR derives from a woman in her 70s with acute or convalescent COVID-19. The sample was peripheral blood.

CDR3: CATSGKRGTGELFF. The CDR3 nucleotides read TGTGCCACCAGCGGTAAAAGGGGAACCGGGGAGCTGTTTTTT. The rearrangement links TRBV15 to TRBJ2-2, with D tentatively TRBD1 (5 bases). Germline-derived CDR1 and CDR2 are LNHNV and YYDKDF (reference sequence). The germline V and J ends were trimmed by 5 bases and 5 bases, with 12 bases remaining between them. The CDR3 covers 14 residues.